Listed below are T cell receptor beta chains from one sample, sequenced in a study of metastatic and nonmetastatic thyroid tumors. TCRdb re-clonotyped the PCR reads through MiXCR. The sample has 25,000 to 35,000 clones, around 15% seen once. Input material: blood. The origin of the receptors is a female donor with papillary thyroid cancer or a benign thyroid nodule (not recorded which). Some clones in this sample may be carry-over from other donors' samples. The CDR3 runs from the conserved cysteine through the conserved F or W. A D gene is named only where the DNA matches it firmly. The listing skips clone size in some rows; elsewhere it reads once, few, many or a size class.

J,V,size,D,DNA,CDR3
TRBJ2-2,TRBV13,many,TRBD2,TGTGCCAGCAGCCGCGGGAGGGGGGACACCGGGGAGCTGTTTTTT,CASSRGRGDTGELFF
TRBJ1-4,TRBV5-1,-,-,TGCGCCAGCAGCTCACAGGATAATGAAAAACTGTTTTTT,CASSSQDNEKLFF
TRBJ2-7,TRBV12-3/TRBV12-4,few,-,TGTGCCAGCAGTGGGGAGGTCTACGAGCAGTACTTC,CASSGEVYEQYF
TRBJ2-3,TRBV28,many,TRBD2,TGTGCCAGCAGTTCCTCCGCGTCCGGGAGGCCCTATACGCAGTATTTT,CASSSSASGRPYTQYF
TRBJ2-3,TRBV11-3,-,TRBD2,TGTGCCAGCAGCCCAAGGACTAGCTTCACGGGTACGCAGTATTTT,CASSPRTSFTGTQYF
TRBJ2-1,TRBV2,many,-,TGTGCCAGCAGACAGACAGGCTACAATGAGCAGTTCTTC,CASRQTGYNEQFF
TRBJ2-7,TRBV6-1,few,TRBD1,TGTGCCAGCAGAAAAGACAGGGGGCACGAGCAGTACTTC,CASRKDRGHEQYF
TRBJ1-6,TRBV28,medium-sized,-,TGTGCCAGCACCCAGTCGGGGAGGAATTCACCCCTCCACTTT,CASTQSGRNSPLHF
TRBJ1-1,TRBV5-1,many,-,TGCGCCAGCAGCTTGGAGAGGTTCGGGGCTGAAGCTTTCTTT,CASSLERFGAEAFF
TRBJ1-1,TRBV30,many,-,TGTGCCTGGAGAGAGGGCTTGAACACTGAAGCTTTCTTT,CAWREGLNTEAFF
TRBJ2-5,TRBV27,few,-,TGTGCCAGCAGTTTCCCGGAGCAATATACCCAGTACTTC,CASSFPEQYTQYF
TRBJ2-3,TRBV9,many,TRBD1,TGTGCCAGCAGCGGAAACCCGGGACAGGGCACTGATACGCAGTATTTT,CASSGNPGQGTDTQYF
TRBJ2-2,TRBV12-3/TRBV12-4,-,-,TGTGCCAGTAGCGGAGGTTTGCCGAACACCGGGGAGCTGTTTTTT,CASSGGLPNTGELFF
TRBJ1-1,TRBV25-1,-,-,TGTGCCAGCATATACGACAGGACGAACACTGAAGCCTTCTTT,CASIYDRTNTEAFF
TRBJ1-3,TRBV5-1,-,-,TGCGCCAGCAGCTTGGACACCTCTGGAAACACCATATATTTT,CASSLDTSGNTIYF
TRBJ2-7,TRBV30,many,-,TGTGCCTGGAGTGTTCAGGACAACTACGAGCAGTACTTC,CAWSVQDNYEQYF
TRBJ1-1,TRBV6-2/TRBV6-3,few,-,TGTGCCAGCAGTTACCCACAGGTTCCGTGCATGAACACTGAAGCTTTCTTT,CASSYPQVPCMNTEAFF
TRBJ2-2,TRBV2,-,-,TGTGCCAGCGGTGAAGCACTGAAAGGGTACACCGGGGAGCTGTTTTTT,CASGEALKGYTGELFF
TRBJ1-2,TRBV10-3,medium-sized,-,TGTGCCATCAGTGAGTCAGCAGGGGCAAGCGGCTACACCTTC,CAISESAGASGYTF
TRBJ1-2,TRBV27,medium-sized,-,TGTGCCAGCAGTTTACACACGGGAATCTATGGCTACACCTTC,CASSLHTGIYGYTF